This T cell receptor (beta chain) was captured in a study of T cells in Graves' hyperthyroidism and ophthalmopathy. V was clipped by 1 base and J by 5 bases, with 11 bases between them. CDR3 length: 15 amino acids. Germline V gives CDR1 SGHTA, CDR2 FQGNSA. Notes on the study in general: Progression to ophthalmopathy was predicted a median of roughly 6.5 months early. Peripheral blood also featured most of the thyroid clonotypes expanded above 0.001.

Patients were excluded for uncontrolled infection, other autoimmune disease, pregnancy or lactation. This clonotype was seen only once. The antigen is unknown. Amplification of TCR beta CDR3 regions was performed using RNA transcripts as template. Using the HTBI primer set, a first-round RT-PCR was run on the TCR CDR3. One entry per CDR3 protein results from TCRdb running MiXCR on the multiplex PCR reads. In the table there are just over 550,000 distinct CDR3 sequences, roughly 50% of which are singletons. Specimen: peripheral blood or thyroid tissue (not recorded which). J is TRBJ1-4 and V is TRBV7-2; D is possibly TRBD1 (5 bases). This clonotype was sampled from a young woman with Graves' hyperthyroidism. CDR3 protein: CASSLVTGKNEKLFF. Here the CDR3 DNA reads TGTGCCAGCAGCTTAGTTACAGGAAAGAATGAAAAACTGTTTTTT.